A single sample gave rise to the 3 T cell receptor beta chains below, sequenced in a study of T cell changes during pregnancy in multiple sclerosis. The assay was immunoSEQ multiplex PCR, and TCRdb's table has in-frame clones only and misses some. Of around 79,000 clones listed, 90% to 95% are singletons. The input for sequencing was CD4+ T cells from peripheral blood mononuclear cells, taken in the second trimester of pregnancy. The receptor set was obtained from a female donor with multiple sclerosis, enrolled in a pregnancy study.

The rearrangement links TRBV29-1 to TRBJ2-1, with 10 bases aligning to TRBD1. Trimming at V came to 4 bases and at J to 14 bases, leaving 11 bases not matched to a gene. Germline lookup yields CDR1 SQVTM and CDR2 ANQGSEA. The CDR3 is made up of 13 amino acids. CDR3 sequence reads: CSVVGDRGGGEFF. CDR3 DNA: TGCAGCGTTGTTGGGGACAGGGGCGGCGGCGAGTTCTTC.

This CDR3 is CASSGSGATYEQYF. Written as DNA, the CDR3 is TGTGCCAGTAGCGGTAGCGGGGCGACCTACGAGCAGTACTTC. The V and J genes are TRBV19 and TRBJ2-7; 8 bases are a match to TRBD2. Germline-derived CDR1 and CDR2 are LNHDA and SQIVND (reference sequence). The junction had 6 bases not matched to a gene; V was cut back by 6 bases and J by 2 bases. CDR3 length: 14 amino acids.

J is TRBJ1-1 and V is TRBV28; 7 positions agree with TRBD1. The CDR3 consists of 16 residues. Germline lookup yields CDR1 MDHEN and CDR2 SYDVKM. V shed 5 bases, J shed 7 bases, and the junction held 16 bases outside the gene matches. For the CDR3, the DNA is TGTGCCAGCAGTCCACGAAGAGGGGGCGCGGTCGGTGAAGCTTTCTTT. Its protein is CASSPRRGGAVGEAFF.